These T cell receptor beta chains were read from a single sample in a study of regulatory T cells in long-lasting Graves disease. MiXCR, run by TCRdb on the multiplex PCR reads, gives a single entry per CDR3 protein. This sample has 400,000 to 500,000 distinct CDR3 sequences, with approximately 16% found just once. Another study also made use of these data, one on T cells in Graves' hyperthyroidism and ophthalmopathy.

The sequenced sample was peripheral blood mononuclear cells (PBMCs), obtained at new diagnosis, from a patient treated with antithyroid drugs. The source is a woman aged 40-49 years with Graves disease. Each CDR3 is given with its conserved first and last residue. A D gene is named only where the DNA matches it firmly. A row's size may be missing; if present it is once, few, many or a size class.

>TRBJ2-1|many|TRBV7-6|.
TGTGCCAGCAGCCCGCTGGTCGCCAGACCCTCCTACAATGAGCAGTTCTTC
CASSPLVARPSYNEQFF
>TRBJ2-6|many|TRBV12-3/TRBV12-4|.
TGTGCCAGCAGCCAACTCTCTGGGGCCAACGTCCTGACTTTC
CASSQLSGANVLTF
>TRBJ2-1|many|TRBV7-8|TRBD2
TGTGCCAGCAGCCCTTGGACTAGCGGGGCCTCCTACAATGAGCAGTTCTTC
CASSPWTSGASYNEQFF
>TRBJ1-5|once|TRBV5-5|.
TGTGCCAGCAGCTCCGCGACAGTGGAGTCTAGCAATTCAGCCCAGCATTTT
CASSSATVESSNSAQHF
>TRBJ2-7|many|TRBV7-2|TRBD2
TGTGCCAGCAGCCAGCGTGGGGGGGGCTCCTACGAGCAGTACTTC
CASSQRGGGSYEQYF
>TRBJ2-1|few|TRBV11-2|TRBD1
TGTGCCAGCAGCTCGACAGGGACCTACGAGCAGTTCTTC
CASSSTGTYEQFF
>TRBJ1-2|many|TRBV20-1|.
TGCAGTGCTAGAGAGGGGGGCCTTAACTATGGCTACACCTTC
CSAREGGLNYGYTF
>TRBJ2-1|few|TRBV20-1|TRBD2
TGCAGTGCTAGAGATACCCTAGCGGCAGAATACAATGAGCAGTTCTTC
CSARDTLAAEYNEQFF
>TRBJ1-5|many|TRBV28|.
TGTGCCAGCAGTCCACAGGGAGGAAATGGGGATGATCAGCCCCAGCATTTT
CASSPQGGNGDDQPQHF
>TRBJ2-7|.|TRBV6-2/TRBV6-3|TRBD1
TGTGCCAGCAGCCGCCCCGGGACAGGGGGGGGCGAGCAGTACTTC
CASSRPGTGGGEQYF
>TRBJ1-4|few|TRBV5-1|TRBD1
TGCGCCAGCAGCCCGGGGGACAGATTACTCCACAATGAAAAACTGTTTTTT
CASSPGDRLLHNEKLFF
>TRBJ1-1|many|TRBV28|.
TGTGCCAGCCATCCATGGGGGGAAACGAACACTGAAGCTTTCTTT
CASHPWGETNTEAFF
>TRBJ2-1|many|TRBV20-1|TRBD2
TGCAGTGCTAGAGAAGACACCACTAGCGGTTCCTACAATGAGCAGTTCTTC
CSAREDTTSGSYNEQFF
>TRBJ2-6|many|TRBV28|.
TGTGCCAGCAGTTTAGAGTCATACGGGGCCAACGTCCTGACTTTC
CASSLESYGANVLTF
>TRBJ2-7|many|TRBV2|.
TGTGCCAGCTGGGCTGTAGGCTACGAGCAGTACTTC
CASWAVGYEQYF
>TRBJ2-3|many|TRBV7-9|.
TGTGCCAGCAGCTATAGCGTAGCTAGCACAGATACGCAGTATTTT
CASSYSVASTDTQYF
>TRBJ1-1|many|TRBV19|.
TGTGCCAGTAGATTCCGGGAGAGGAACACTGAAGCTTTCTTT
CASRFRERNTEAFF